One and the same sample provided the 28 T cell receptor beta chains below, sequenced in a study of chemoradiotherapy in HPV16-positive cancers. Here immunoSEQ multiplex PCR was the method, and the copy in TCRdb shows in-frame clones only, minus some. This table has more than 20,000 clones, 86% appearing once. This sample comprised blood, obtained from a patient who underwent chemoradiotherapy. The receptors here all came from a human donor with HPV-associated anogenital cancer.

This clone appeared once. The CDR3 reads CASSPDPRGQPTYEQYF. DNA of the CDR3: TGTGCCAGCAGTCCCGATCCGCGGGGGCAGCCTACCTACGAGCAGTACTTC. J is TRBJ2-7 and V is TRBV27; D possibly corresponds to TRBD2 (7 bases). The V end was cut by 5 bases, the J end by 2 bases, with 22 bases between. CDR1 and CDR2 (germline): MNHEY, SMNVEV (reference sequence). The CDR3 has 17 residues.

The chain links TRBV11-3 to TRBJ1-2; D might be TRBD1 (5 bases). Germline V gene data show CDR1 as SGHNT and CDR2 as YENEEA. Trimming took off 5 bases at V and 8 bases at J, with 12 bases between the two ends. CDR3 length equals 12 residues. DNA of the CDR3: TGTGCCAGCAGCCAGGGTCGAGAGGGCTACACCTTC. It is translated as CASSQGREGYTF.

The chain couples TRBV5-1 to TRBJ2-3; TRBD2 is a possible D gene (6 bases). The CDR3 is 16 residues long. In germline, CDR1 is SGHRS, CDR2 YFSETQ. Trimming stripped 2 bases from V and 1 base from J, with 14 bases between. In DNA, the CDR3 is TGCGCCAGCAGCTTAAAGACGGGGGTGGGCACAGATACGCAGTATTTT. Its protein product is CASSLKTGVGTDTQYF. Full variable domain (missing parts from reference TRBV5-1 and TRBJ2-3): KAGVTQTPRYLIKTRGQQVTLSCSPISGHRSVSWYQQTPGQGLQFLFEYFSETQRNKGNFPGRFSGRQFSNSRSEMNVSTLELGDSALYLCASSLKTGVGTDTQYFGPGTRLTVL.

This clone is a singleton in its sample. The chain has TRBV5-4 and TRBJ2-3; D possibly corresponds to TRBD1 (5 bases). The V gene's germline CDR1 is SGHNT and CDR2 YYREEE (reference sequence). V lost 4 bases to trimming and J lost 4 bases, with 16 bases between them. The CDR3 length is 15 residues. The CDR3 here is CASSLGVDTADTQYF. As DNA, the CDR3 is TGTGCCAGCAGCCTAGGAGTGGACACTGCAGATACGCAGTATTTT.

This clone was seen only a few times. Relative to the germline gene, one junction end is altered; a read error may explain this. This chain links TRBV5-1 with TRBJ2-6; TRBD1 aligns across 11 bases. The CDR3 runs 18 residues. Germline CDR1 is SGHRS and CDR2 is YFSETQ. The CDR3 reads CASSLDRGLKTGANVLTF. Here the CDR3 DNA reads TGCGCCAGCAGTTTGGACAGGGGGCTCAAGACCGGGGCCAACGTCCTGACTTTC.

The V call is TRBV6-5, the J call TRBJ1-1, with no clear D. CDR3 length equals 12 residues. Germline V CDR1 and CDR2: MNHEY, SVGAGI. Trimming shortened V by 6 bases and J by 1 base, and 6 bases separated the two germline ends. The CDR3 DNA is TGTGCCAGCAGGGACCGGAACACTGAAGCTTTCTTT. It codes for CASRDRNTEAFF.

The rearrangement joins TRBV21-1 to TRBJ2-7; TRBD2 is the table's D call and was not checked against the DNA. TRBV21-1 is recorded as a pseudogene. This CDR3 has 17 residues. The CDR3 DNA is TGTGCCAGCAGCAAAAGGGCGACTAGCGGGGATGCCTACGAGCAGTACTTC. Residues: CASSKRATSGDAYEQYF.

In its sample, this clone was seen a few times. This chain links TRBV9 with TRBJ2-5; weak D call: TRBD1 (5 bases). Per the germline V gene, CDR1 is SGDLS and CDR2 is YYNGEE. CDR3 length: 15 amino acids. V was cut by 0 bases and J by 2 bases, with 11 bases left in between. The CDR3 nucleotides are TGTGCCAGCAGCGTAGGGAAGGGGCAACAAGAGACCCAGTACTTC. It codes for CASSVGKGQQETQYF.

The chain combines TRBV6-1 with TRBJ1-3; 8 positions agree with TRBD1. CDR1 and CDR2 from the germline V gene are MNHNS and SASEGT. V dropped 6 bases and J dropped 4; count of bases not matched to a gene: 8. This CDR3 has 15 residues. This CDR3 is CASRSLDRDGNTIYF. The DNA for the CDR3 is TGTGCCAGCAGATCTTTGGACAGGGACGGAAACACCATATATTTT.

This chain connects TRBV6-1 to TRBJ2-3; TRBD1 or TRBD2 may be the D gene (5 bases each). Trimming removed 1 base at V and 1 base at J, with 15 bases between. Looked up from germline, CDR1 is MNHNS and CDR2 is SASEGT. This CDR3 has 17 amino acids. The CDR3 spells CASSEEGEGPGTDTQYF. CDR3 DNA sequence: TGTGCCAGCAGTGAAGAAGGAGAGGGACCCGGCACAGATACGCAGTATTTT.

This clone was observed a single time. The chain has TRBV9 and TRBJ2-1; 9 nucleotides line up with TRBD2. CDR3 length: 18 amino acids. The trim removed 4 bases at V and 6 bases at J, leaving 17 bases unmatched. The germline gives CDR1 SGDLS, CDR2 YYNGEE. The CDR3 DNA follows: TGTGCCAGCAGCCCGGGACTAGCCGCTCGCTTAAATTTCAATGAGCAGTTCTTC. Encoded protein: CASSPGLAARLNFNEQFF.

CDR3 sequence reads: CASSLGASNEQFF. The CDR3 DNA follows: TGTGCCAGCAGCTTAGGGGCCAGCAATGAGCAGTTCTTC. The chain couples TRBV7-2 to TRBJ2-1; D gene uncertain. The germline gives CDR1 SGHTA, CDR2 FQGNSA. This CDR3 contains 13 residues. Trimming took off 1 base at V and 6 bases at J, with 7 bases between the two ends.

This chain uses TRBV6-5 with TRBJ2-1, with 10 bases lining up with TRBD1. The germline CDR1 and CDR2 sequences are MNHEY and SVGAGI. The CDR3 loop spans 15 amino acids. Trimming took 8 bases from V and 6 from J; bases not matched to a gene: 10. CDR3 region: CASGTGALGGNEQFF. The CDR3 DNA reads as TGTGCCAGCGGGACAGGGGCCCTCGGGGGCAATGAGCAGTTCTTC.

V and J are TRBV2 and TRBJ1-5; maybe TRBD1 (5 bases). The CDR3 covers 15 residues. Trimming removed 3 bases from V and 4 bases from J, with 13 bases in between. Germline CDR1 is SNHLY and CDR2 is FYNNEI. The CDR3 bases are TGTGCCAGCAGTGAGGGGCGGTCGGGAAATCAGCCCCAGCATTTT. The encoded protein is CASSEGRSGNQPQHF.

The chain's CDR3 is CASSLASGANTDTQYF. The CDR3 nucleotides read TGCGCCAGCAGCTTGGCTAGCGGGGCGAACACAGATACGCAGTATTTT. The chain employs TRBV5-1 and TRBJ2-3; TRBD2 matches 9 bases. CDR1 is SGHRS, CDR2 YFSETQ, per germline. With 0 bases clipped from V and 2 bases from J, the junction kept 4 bases outside the gene matches. The CDR3 loop spans 16 amino acids.

The CDR3 DNA is TGTGCCAGCAGCCCAAGGACGCGCACAGATACGCAGTATTTT. The encoded protein is CASSPRTRTDTQYF. The chain employs TRBV5-4 and TRBJ2-3; D not certain. Germline CDR1 SGHNT, CDR2 YYREEE (reference sequence). The V end lost 4 bases, the J end lost 1 base, and 10 bases lay between the germline ends. This CDR3 has 14 amino acids.

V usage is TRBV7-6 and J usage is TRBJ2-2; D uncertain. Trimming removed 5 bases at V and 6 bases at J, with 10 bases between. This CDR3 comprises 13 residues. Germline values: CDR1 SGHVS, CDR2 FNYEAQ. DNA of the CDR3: TGTGCCAGCAGCCTAGGCGCGGCCGGGGAGCTGTTTTTT. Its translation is CASSLGAAGELFF.

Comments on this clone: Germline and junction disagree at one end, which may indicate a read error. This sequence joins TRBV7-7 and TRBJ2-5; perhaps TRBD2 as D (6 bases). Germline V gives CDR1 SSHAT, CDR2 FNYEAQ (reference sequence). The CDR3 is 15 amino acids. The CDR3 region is CASSNIGTARETQYF. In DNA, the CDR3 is TGTGCTAGCAGCAACATAGGGACTGCCAGGGAGACCCAGTACTTC.

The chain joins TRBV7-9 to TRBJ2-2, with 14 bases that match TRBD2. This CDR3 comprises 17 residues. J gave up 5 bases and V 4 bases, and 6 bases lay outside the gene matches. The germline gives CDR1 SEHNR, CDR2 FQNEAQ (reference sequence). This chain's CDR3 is CASSSGLAGGDTGELFF. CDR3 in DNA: TGTGCCAGCAGCTCCGGACTAGCGGGAGGAGATACCGGGGAGCTGTTTTTT.

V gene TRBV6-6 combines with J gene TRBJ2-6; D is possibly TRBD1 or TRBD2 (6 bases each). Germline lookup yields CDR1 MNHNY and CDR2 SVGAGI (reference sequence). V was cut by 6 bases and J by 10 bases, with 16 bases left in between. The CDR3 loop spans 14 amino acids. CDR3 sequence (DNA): TGTGCCAGCAGCATAGGGGGGTCTGGAAACGTCCTGACTTTC. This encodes CASSIGGSGNVLTF.

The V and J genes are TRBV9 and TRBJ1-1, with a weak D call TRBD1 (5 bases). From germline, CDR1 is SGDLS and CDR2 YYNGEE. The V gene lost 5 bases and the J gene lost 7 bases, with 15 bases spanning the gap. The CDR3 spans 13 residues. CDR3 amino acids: CASRGPSMGEAFF. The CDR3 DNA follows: TGTGCCAGCAGGGGACCGTCCATGGGTGAAGCTTTCTTT.

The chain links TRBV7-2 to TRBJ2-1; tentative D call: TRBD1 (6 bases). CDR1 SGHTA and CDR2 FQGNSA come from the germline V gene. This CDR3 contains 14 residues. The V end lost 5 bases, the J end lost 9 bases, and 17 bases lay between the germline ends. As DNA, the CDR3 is TGTGCCAGCAGCCCGGGACATGTAAACGGTGAGCAGTTCTTC. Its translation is CASSPGHVNGEQFF.

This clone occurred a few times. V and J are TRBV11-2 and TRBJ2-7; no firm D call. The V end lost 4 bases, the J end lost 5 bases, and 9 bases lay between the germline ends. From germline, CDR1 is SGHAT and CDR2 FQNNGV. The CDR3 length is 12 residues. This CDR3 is CASSSLVDEQYF. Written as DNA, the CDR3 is TGTGCCAGCAGCTCCCTAGTCGACGAGCAGTACTTC. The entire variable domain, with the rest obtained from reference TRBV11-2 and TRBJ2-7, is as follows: EAGVAQSPRYKIIEKRQSVAFWCNPISGHATLYWYQQILGQGPKLLIQFQNNGVVDDSQLPKDRFSAERLKGVDSTLKIQPAKLEDSAVYLCASSSLVDEQYFGPGTRLTVT.

The CDR3 region has the DNA TGTGCCAGCGCAAGAGGACAGGCTTTGAACACACTCCACTTT. It encodes CASARGQALNTLHF. The V gene is TRBV27, the J gene TRBJ1-6; 7 bases are shared with TRBD1. This CDR3 has 14 amino acids. CDR1 MNHEY and CDR2 SMNVEV come from the germline V gene (reference sequence). V shed 8 bases and J 16 bases; nucleotides not matched to a gene: 17.

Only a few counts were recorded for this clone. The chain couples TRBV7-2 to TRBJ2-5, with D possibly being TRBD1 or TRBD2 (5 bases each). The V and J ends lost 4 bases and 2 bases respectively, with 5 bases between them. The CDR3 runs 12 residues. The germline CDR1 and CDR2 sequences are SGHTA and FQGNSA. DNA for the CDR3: TGTGCCAGCAGCTGGGGGCAAGAGACCCAGTACTTC. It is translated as CASSWGQETQYF. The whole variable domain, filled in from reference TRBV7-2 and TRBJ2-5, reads GAGVSQSPSNKVTEKGKDVELRCDPISGHTALYWYRQSLGQGLEFLIYFQGNSAPDKSGLPSDRFSAERTGGSVSTLTIQRTQQEDSAVYLCASSWGQETQYFGPGTRLLVL.

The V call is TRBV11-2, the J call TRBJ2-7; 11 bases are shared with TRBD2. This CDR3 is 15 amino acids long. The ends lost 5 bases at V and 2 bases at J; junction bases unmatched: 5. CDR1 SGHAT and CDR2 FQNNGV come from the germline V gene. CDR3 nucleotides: TGTGCCAGCAGCCTCGGGACTAGCGGAACCTACGAGCAGTACTTC. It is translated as CASSLGTSGTYEQYF.

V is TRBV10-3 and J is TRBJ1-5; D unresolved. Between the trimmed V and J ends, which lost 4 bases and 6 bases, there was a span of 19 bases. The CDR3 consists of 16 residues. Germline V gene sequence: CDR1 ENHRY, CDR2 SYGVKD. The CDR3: CAISGGQGGVGQPQHF. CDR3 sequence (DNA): TGTGCCATCAGTGGAGGGCAAGGTGGGGTAGGTCAGCCCCAGCATTTT.

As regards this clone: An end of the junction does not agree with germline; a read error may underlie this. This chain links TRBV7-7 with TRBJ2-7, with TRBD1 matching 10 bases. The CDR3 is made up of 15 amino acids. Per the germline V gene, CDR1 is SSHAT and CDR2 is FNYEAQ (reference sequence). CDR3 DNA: TGTGCTAGCAGCTTGACAGGGGGCATAAGAAGTGAGCAGTACTTC. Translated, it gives CASSLTGGIRSEQYF.